These 11 T cell receptor beta chains originate from one sample sequenced in a study of T-cell memory formation after mild COVID-19. TCRdb itself ran the 5' RACE reads through MiXCR, one entry per CDR3 protein. The sample comprises around 200,000 distinct CDR3 sequences, roughly 16% of which are singletons, and approximately 2.2% rests with the top ten. Sequencing input: PBMCs or a T cell subset sorted from them (not recorded which). These receptor sequences come from an adult woman who had mild COVID-19 (a few samples of this study predate the infection). Cell type and time point are not known.

The CDR3 loop reads CSASTGEQPQHF. CDR3 sequence (DNA): TGCAGTGCTTCGACAGGGGAGCAGCCCCAGCATTTT. The genes are TRBV20-1 and TRBJ1-5; 8 bases line up with TRBD1. Germline V gene data show CDR1 as DFQATT and CDR2 as SNEGSKA (reference sequence). V lost 5 bases and J lost 7; bases outside the gene matches: 4. The CDR3 spans 12 residues.

This clonotype appeared a few times. The J gene is TRBJ2-7, the V gene TRBV27, with D maybe TRBD1 (5 bases). Trimming removed 6 bases at V and 0 bases at J, with 21 bases between. From germline, CDR1 is MNHEY and CDR2 SMNVEV (reference sequence). This CDR3 spans 17 amino acids. As DNA, the CDR3 is TGTGCCAGCAGACCTTTGGTGAGGACATCCCGCTCCTACGAGCAGTACTTC. Protein product: CASRPLVRTSRSYEQYF.

V is TRBV3-1 and J is TRBJ2-7; 10 positions match TRBD2. Trimming cost V 4 bases and J 3 bases; bases outside gene matches: 6. Germline loops: CDR1 LGHDT, CDR2 YNNKEL (reference sequence). The CDR3 covers 15 residues. CDR3 DNA: TGTGCCAGCAGCCCTTCACTAGCGGGGCTCTACGAGCAGTACTTC. This translates into CASSPSLAGLYEQYF.

There are a few counts of this clonotype. This sequence joins TRBV7-9 and TRBJ2-2; 12 bases align to TRBD1. CDR3 length: 18 amino acids. CDR1 is SEHNR and CDR2 is FQNEAQ in the germline V gene (reference sequence). J gave up 4 bases and V 5 bases, and 11 bases lay outside the gene matches. The CDR3 is CASSSPVGTGGSTGELFF. The CDR3 region has the DNA TGTGCCAGCAGCAGCCCGGTGGGGACAGGGGGCTCCACCGGGGAGCTGTTTTTT.

The rearrangement uses TRBV19 and TRBJ1-1; D is undetermined. The CDR3 runs 13 residues. Trimming took 9 bases from V and 2 from J, leaving 13 bases between them. CDR1 LNHDA and CDR2 SQIVND come from the germline V gene (reference sequence). CDR3 in amino acids: CASPNPGNTEAFF. As DNA, the CDR3 is TGTGCCAGCCCAAACCCTGGTAACACTGAAGCTTTCTTT.

The chain has TRBV9 and TRBJ2-2; TRBD2 might be the D (6 bases). The V end was cut by 3 bases, the J end by 5 bases, with 17 bases between. This CDR3 comprises 16 residues. CDR1 and CDR2 from the germline V gene are SGDLS and YYNGEE. The CDR3 loop reads CASSAPGRAGTGELFF. As DNA, the CDR3 is TGTGCCAGCAGCGCCCCCGGCAGGGCGGGGACCGGGGAGCTGTTTTTT.

The chain uses TRBV7-9 and TRBJ2-7; tentative D call: TRBD1 (7 bases). Between the trimmed V and J ends, which lost 1 base and 6 bases, there was a span of 13 bases. The CDR3 length is 14 residues. The germline gives CDR1 SEHNR, CDR2 FQNEAQ (reference sequence). DNA for the CDR3: TGTGCCAGCAGCTTAGGGAGGGACAGCTTCGAGCAGTACTTC. Translation gives CASSLGRDSFEQYF.

The table lists this clonotype with a few counts. The V gene is TRBV7-2, the J gene TRBJ1-2; the match to TRBD1 covers 7 bases. The CDR3 has 15 amino acids. Germline V gene lookup returns CDR1 SGHTA and CDR2 FQGNSA. V lost 1 base, J lost 4 bases, and 6 bases stayed unmatched. The CDR3 spells CASSLETGTAYGYTF. The CDR3 bases are TGTGCCAGCAGCTTAGAAACTGGGACAGCCTATGGCTACACCTTC.

This chain links TRBV30 with TRBJ2-1, with TRBD2 matching over 9 bases. V trimming: 4 bases; J trimming: 12 bases; junction bases outside the gene matches: 7. From germline, CDR1 is GTSNPN and CDR2 SVGIG (reference sequence). The CDR3 is made up of 12 amino acids. In DNA form, the CDR3 reads TGTGCCTGGACTAGCGGGAATCCGACGCAGTTCTTC. It yields the protein CAWTSGNPTQFF.

The chain links TRBV12-3 or TRBV12-4 to TRBJ2-7; 9 nucleotides match TRBD2. The J segment lost 6 bases and the V segment lost 4 bases, leaving 13 bases of the junction unmatched. This CDR3 contains 16 residues. The DNA for the CDR3 is TGTGCCAGCAGTTCAAACCGACTAGCGGTGGGGGCCGAGCAGTACTTC. It yields the protein CASSSNRLAVGAEQYF.

The chain employs TRBV4-3 and TRBJ1-6, with TRBD1 matching 11 bases. Germline-derived CDR1 and CDR2 are LGHNA and YSLEER. The CDR3 spans 16 residues. The ends lost 4 bases at V and 7 bases at J; junction bases unmatched: 6. CDR3 in DNA: TGCGCCAGCAGCCCTCTGCGGACAGGGGGCAATTCACCCCTCCACTTT. Translated, it gives CASSPLRTGGNSPLHF.